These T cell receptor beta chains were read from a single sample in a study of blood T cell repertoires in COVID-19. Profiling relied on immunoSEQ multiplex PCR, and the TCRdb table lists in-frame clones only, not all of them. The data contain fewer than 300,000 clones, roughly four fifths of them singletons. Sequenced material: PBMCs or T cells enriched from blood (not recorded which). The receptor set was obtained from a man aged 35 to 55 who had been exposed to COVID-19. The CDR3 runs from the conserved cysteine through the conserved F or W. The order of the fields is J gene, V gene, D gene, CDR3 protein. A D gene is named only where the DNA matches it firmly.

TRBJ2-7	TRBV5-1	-	CASGTSSYEQYF
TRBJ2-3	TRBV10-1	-	CASSAGQDPDTQYF
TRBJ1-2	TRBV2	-	CAVETIKTATVYGYTF
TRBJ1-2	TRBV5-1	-	CASSLVGGDGYTF
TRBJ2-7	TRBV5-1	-	CASSLDVGARGEQYF
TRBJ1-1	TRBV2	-	CASDAVSLQGNTEAFF
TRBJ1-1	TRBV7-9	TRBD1	CASMSPSRWTGNTEAFF
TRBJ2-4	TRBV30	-	CASDSLAKNIQYF
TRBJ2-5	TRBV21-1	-	CATRGQETQYF
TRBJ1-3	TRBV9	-	CASSATTGYIGGNTIYF
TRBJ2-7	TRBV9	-	CASSVATAVSYEQYF
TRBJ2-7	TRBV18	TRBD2	CASSRGGSYEQYF
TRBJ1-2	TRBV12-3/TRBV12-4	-	CASSGGTNYGYTF
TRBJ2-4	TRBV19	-	CASSIDQGGKNIQYF
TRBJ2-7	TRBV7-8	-	CASSFYSTYEQYF